Here is one TCR beta chain with its context. The protocol was immunoSEQ multiplex PCR, while the TCRdb copy is restricted to in-frame clones and leaves out a portion. The sample carries roughly 150,000 clones, roughly 85% recorded once. V was pared by 0 bases and J by 7 bases, with 4 bases of the junction left unmatched. Germline CDR1 SGHKS, CDR2 YYEKEE (reference sequence). This CDR3 spans 15 amino acids. These data originate in a study of Ad26.COV2.S vaccination and SARS-CoV-2 variants. The sequence was collected from a human donor who had recovered from COVID-19. The chain employs TRBV5-5 and TRBJ2-2; TRBD1 matches at 9 bases. This specimen consisted of peripheral blood, obtained after recovery from COVID-19. The CDR3 spells CASSLVTGGNGELFF. CDR3 coding DNA: TGTGCCAGCAGCTTGGTTACAGGGGGCAACGGGGAGCTGTTTTTT. The full variable domain, with the rest looked up from reference TRBV5-5 and TRBJ2-2, is DAGVTQSPTHLIKTRGQQVTLRCSPISGHKSVSWYQQVLGQGPQFIFQYYEKEERGRGNFPDRFSARQFPNYSSELNVNALLLGDSALYLCASSLVTGGNGELFFGEGSRLTVL.